A selection of T cell receptor beta chains follows, all from one sample in a study of T cells after yellow fever vaccination. One entry per CDR3 protein, called by TCRdb with MiXCR from the 5' RACE reads. The sample records a few hundred thousand distinct CDR3 sequences, 17% being singletons. Sequencing used PBMCs, obtained 5 days after the first yellow fever vaccination. The receptors derive from a man aged 18 to 35 who received the YFV17D yellow fever vaccine. The CDR3 runs from the conserved cysteine through the conserved F or W. D genes are given only for firm matches. Clone size is given for some rows only: seen once, a few or many times, or a class if the clone is expanded.

>TRBJ2-4|-|few|TRBV24-1
CATSIDGNIQYF
TGTGCCACCAGTATCGACGGGAACATTCAGTACTTC
>TRBJ1-6|-|-|TRBV24-1
CATRPPWGVSPLHF
TGTGCCACCAGACCTCCCTGGGGGGTCTCACCCCTCCACTTT
>TRBJ2-6|-|few|TRBV4-3
CASSQAGAGANVLTF
TGCGCCAGCAGCCAAGCCGGGGCCGGGGCCAACGTCCTGACTTTC
>TRBJ2-7|-|few|TRBV30
CAWRRGFGSYEQYF
TGTGCCTGGAGAAGGGGTTTCGGCTCCTACGAGCAGTACTTC
>TRBJ2-5|-|few|TRBV3-1
CASSQVNPGVGYF
TGTGCCAGCAGCCAAGTAAACCCGGGGGTCGGGTACTTC
>TRBJ2-2|TRBD1|many|TRBV12-3/TRBV12-4
CASRGQEDTGELFF
TGTGCCAGCAGGGGACAGGAGGACACCGGGGAGCTGTTTTTT
>TRBJ2-3|-|-|TRBV7-9
CASSPPSHGTDTQYF
TGTGCCAGCAGCCCTCCTAGCCACGGCACAGATACGCAGTATTTT
>TRBJ2-3|-|few|TRBV11-2
CASSSTTYTQYF
TGTGCCAGCAGCTCGACAACCTATACGCAGTATTTT
>TRBJ1-1|-|-|TRBV3-1
CASSQVMYTEAFF
TGTGCCAGCAGCCAAGTTATGTACACTGAAGCTTTCTTT
>TRBJ2-5|TRBD2|-|TRBV5-1
CASSYGLAGEETQYF
TGCGCCAGCAGCTATGGACTAGCGGGCGAAGAGACCCAGTACTTC
>TRBJ2-5|TRBD2|few|TRBV5-1
CASSPNLLAGGPHETQYF
TGCGCCAGCAGCCCAAACCTACTAGCGGGGGGGCCTCACGAGACCCAGTACTTC
>TRBJ1-1|-|-|TRBV25-1
CATWTNTEAFF
TGTGCCACCTGGACGAACACTGAAGCTTTCTTT
>TRBJ2-3|TRBD2|once|TRBV14
CASSHLAGGTTDTQYF
TGTGCCAGCAGCCACCTAGCGGGGGGCACCACAGATACGCAGTATTTT
>TRBJ2-5|TRBD2|few|TRBV20-1
CSARDLRGEQTQYF
TGCAGTGCTAGAGATTTGCGGGGGGAACAGACCCAGTACTTC
>TRBJ1-2|-|few|TRBV6-1
CASSENSYRYTF
TGTGCCAGCAGTGAAAACAGCTATCGCTACACCTTC
>TRBJ2-1|TRBD2|few|TRBV3-1
CASSQVSASGWGSYNEQFF
TGTGCCAGCAGCCAAGTTTCGGCTAGCGGTTGGGGATCCTACAATGAGCAGTTCTTC
>TRBJ2-1|-|few|TRBV20-1
CSAAPSGWYNEQFF
TGCAGTGCTGCCCCCAGCGGGTGGTACAATGAGCAGTTCTTC
>TRBJ2-5|-|-|TRBV24-1
CATQLGGQETQYF
TGTGCCACCCAGTTGGGGGGTCAAGAGACCCAGTACTTC
>TRBJ2-5|-|-|TRBV4-3
CASSQDRYQETQYF
TGCGCCAGCAGCCAAGATCGCTACCAAGAGACCCAGTACTTC
>TRBJ1-4|-|-|TRBV7-9
CASSTRQTNEKLFF
TGTGCCAGCAGCACCAGACAGACTAATGAAAAACTGTTTTTT
>TRBJ2-3|-|-|TRBV20-1
CSAPRRGTSTDTQYF
TGCAGTGCTCCTCGGCGGGGCACTAGCACAGATACGCAGTATTTT
>TRBJ2-3|-|-|TRBV12-3/TRBV12-4
CASSQARGPDTQYF
TGTGCCAGCAGCCAAGCGAGGGGCCCAGATACGCAGTATTTT
>TRBJ1-4|-|few|TRBV3-1
CASSQEVRSNEKLFF
TGTGCCAGCAGCCAAGAGGTCAGATCTAATGAAAAACTGTTTTTT
>TRBJ1-1|TRBD1|-|TRBV20-1
CSARDRVDTEAFF
TGCAGTGCTAGGGACAGGGTGGACACTGAAGCTTTCTTT
>TRBJ2-5|-|many|TRBV12-3/TRBV12-4
CASSSLGGETQYF
TGTGCCAGCAGTTCGTTAGGGGGAGAGACCCAGTACTTC
>TRBJ2-5|-|-|TRBV4-2
CASSQVEGIRETQYF
TGTGCCAGCAGCCAAGTGGAGGGGATTAGGGAGACCCAGTACTTC
>TRBJ1-5|-|-|TRBV5-1
CASSPQGRQPQHF
TGCGCCAGCAGCCCCCAGGGAAGGCAGCCCCAGCATTTT
>TRBJ2-7|TRBD1|few|TRBV10-3
CAIFSGQGTDEQYF
TGTGCCATTTTTTCGGGACAGGGGACCGACGAGCAGTACTTC
>TRBJ1-3|-|few|TRBV29-1
CSAAGNTIYF
TGCAGCGCTGCCGGAAACACCATATATTTT
>TRBJ1-1|-|few|TRBV3-1
CASSQGLSNTEAFF
TGTGCCAGCAGCCAAGGCCTGAGTAACACTGAAGCTTTCTTT
>TRBJ1-2|-|-|TRBV5-6
CASSTIDSPYYGYTF
TGTGCCAGCAGCACGATAGACAGCCCCTACTATGGCTACACCTTC
>TRBJ1-5|-|-|TRBV19
CASSIRTANNQPQHF
TGTGCCAGTAGTATTAGGACAGCTAACAATCAGCCCCAGCATTTT
>TRBJ2-3|-|few|TRBV4-1
CASSQGPGTGGRDTQYF
TGCGCCAGCAGCCAGGGCCCCGGGACTGGAGGTCGAGATACGCAGTATTTT
>TRBJ1-1|-|few|TRBV2
CASSRRGENTEAFF
TGTGCCAGCAGTCGGAGGGGGGAGAACACTGAAGCTTTCTTT
>TRBJ2-2|-|few|TRBV5-1
CASSLAFGRNTGELFF
TGCGCCAGCAGCTTGGCTTTTGGCAGAAACACCGGGGAGCTGTTTTTT
>TRBJ1-5|-|-|TRBV20-1
CSAHRVYSNQPQHF
TGCAGTGCTCACAGGGTCTATAGCAATCAGCCCCAGCATTTT
>TRBJ2-1|TRBD1|few|TRBV6-1
CASSEPGGVNNEQFF
TGTGCCAGCAGTGAACCAGGGGGCGTCAACAATGAGCAGTTCTTC
>TRBJ1-1|-|-|TRBV10-3
CAISDVGMNTEAFF
TGTGCCATCAGTGACGTGGGAATGAACACTGAAGCTTTCTTT
>TRBJ1-1|-|-|TRBV12-3/TRBV12-4
CASGKGTANTEAFF
TGTGCCAGCGGCAAGGGGACGGCGAACACTGAAGCTTTCTTT
>TRBJ1-2|-|-|TRBV6-2/TRBV6-3
CASSYPQDGYTF
TGTGCCAGCAGTTACCCACAAGATGGCTACACCTTC
>TRBJ2-7|-|few|TRBV30
CAWSRGFEQYF
TGTGCCTGGAGTCGCGGGTTCGAGCAGTACTTC
>TRBJ1-2|-|many|TRBV5-5
CASGIFGGVDTF
TGTGCCAGCGGGATATTCGGAGGTGTGGACACCTTC
>TRBJ1-1|-|-|TRBV10-3
CAISPEGPRAFF
TGTGCCATCAGTCCGGAGGGCCCAAGGGCTTTCTTT
>TRBJ2-5|-|-|TRBV4-1
CASRGFGAGEETQYF
TGCGCCAGCAGAGGTTTCGGGGCAGGGGAAGAGACCCAGTACTTC
>TRBJ2-5|-|-|TRBV20-1
CSARRGRETQYF
TGCAGTGCTAGACGAGGTAGAGAGACCCAGTACTTC
>TRBJ2-5|TRBD1|few|TRBV7-9
CASSSWTGKETQYF
TGTGCCAGCAGCTCATGGACAGGAAAAGAGACCCAGTACTTC
>TRBJ2-7|TRBD2|few|TRBV4-1
CASQILAGSSYEQYF
TGCGCCAGCCAAATTCTAGCGGGGAGCTCCTACGAGCAGTACTTC
>TRBJ1-2|-|-|TRBV5-6
CASSLGQQNTYGYTF
TGTGCCAGCAGCCTTGGACAGCAGAATACCTATGGCTACACCTTC
>TRBJ1-2|TRBD1|many|TRBV3-1
CASSGTGSGYGYTF
TGTGCCAGCAGCGGGACAGGGTCGGGCTATGGCTACACCTTC
>TRBJ2-7|TRBD2|few|TRBV10-3
CAISGLAGAAYEQYF
TGTGCCATCAGTGGTTTAGCGGGGGCCGCCTACGAGCAGTACTTC
>TRBJ1-5|-|-|TRBV7-3
CASSPGPDVPQHF
TGTGCCAGCAGCCCCGGGCCCGATGTGCCCCAGCATTTT
>TRBJ2-3|-|few|TRBV11-1
CASSFDSYTDTQYF
TGTGCCAGCAGCTTTGACAGCTACACAGATACGCAGTATTTT
>TRBJ2-1|-|few|TRBV18
CASSPREPGQFF
TGTGCCAGCTCACCTCGGGAGCCCGGGCAGTTCTTC
>TRBJ1-1|TRBD1|-|TRBV29-1
CSVARGGTGAEAFF
TGCAGCGTGGCCAGAGGAGGGACAGGGGCTGAAGCTTTCTTT